One T cell receptor beta chain is described in this entry. This record belongs to a study of blood T cell repertoires in COVID-19. The assay was immunoSEQ multiplex PCR, and TCRdb's table has in-frame clones only and misses some. The sample lists around 94,000 clones, over 65% occurring once. From germline, CDR1 is SGHTA and CDR2 FQGNSA. The CDR3 is 13 residues long. V gave up 5 bases and J gave up 5 bases; unmatched junction bases: 5. This TCR derives from a human donor in a cohort sampled during active COVID-19. V is TRBV7-2 and J is TRBJ2-5, with 7 bases aligning to TRBD2. The sequenced sample consisted of peripheral blood. The CDR3 loop is CASSAGDLETQYF. The CDR3 bases are TGTGCCAGCAGCGCGGGGGATCTGGAGACCCAGTACTTC.